The clone carrying this TCR beta chain appeared many times. Its specificity is unknown. Each CDR3 protein gets one entry after TCRdb re-called the reads with MiXCR. The data hold about 310,000 distinct CDR3 sequences, with more than 20% observed a single time. This sample stems from a study of T cell repertoires in cytomegalovirus infection. The wider study: Both recently identified HLA-C-restricted and well-studied HLA-B-restricted CMV epitopes were used in the study. CMV infection plus the matching HLA type was flagged by public TCR beta signatures.

Study results and caveats: The cumulative frequency of public TCR beta families identified carriers of CMV plus the relevant HLA. In two of eight donors, the top clonotype was HLA-C-restricted CMV-specific.

This sample comprised cultured PBMCs, obtained from culture after CMV antigen stimulation. The source is a human donor in good health (CMV status not recorded). Some clones in this sample may be carry-over from other donors' samples.

CDR3 sequence: CASSRTRDSYNEQFF. The CDR3 nucleotides are TGTGCCAGTAGTAGGACGAGGGACTCCTACAATGAGCAGTTCTTC. J is TRBJ2-1 and V is TRBV19; possibly TRBD2 for D (5 bases). The CDR3 is 15 residues long. The germline V gene encodes CDR1 LNHDA and CDR2 SQIVND (reference sequence). V was clipped by 4 bases and J by 0 bases, with 10 bases between them.